These 30 T cell receptor beta chains were all obtained from the same sample, sequenced in a study of early T cells in non-severe SARS-CoV-2 infection. TCRdb independently ran MiXCR on the 5' RACE reads; one entry per CDR3 protein. The sample yields about 110,000 distinct CDR3 sequences, around 10% seen once. The sample comprised whole blood. The receptor set was obtained from an adult who was a healthcare worker with PCR-confirmed SARS-CoV-2 infection or an uninfected control (not recorded which).

This sequence joins TRBV6-2 or TRBV6-3 and TRBJ2-7; D gene ambiguous. Germline V lookup: CDR1 MNHEY, CDR2 SVGEGT. This CDR3 has 13 amino acids. Trimming took 6 bases from V and 2 from J, leaving 11 bases between them. CDR3 in DNA: TGTGCCAGCAGGACGTTTTCCCCCTACGAGCAGTACTTC. It is translated as CASRTFSPYEQYF.

The V gene is TRBV3-1, the J gene TRBJ2-2, with a possible D match to TRBD1 (5 bases). CDR3 size: 13 residues. Germline V CDR1 and CDR2: LGHDT, YNNKEL (reference sequence). Trimming took 4 bases from V and 6 from J, leaving 9 bases between them. The CDR3 coding sequence is TGTGCCAGCAGCCCAACAGGCCCCGGGGAGCTGTTTTTT. The encoded protein is CASSPTGPGELFF.

This clonotype was detected ten times or more. V and J are TRBV10-3 and TRBJ2-3; D is unresolved. From germline, CDR1 is ENHRY and CDR2 SYGVKD. V was clipped by 5 bases and J by 2 bases, with 11 bases between them. The CDR3 is made up of 14 amino acids. CDR3 DNA sequence: TGTGCCATCAGTTTGGAGTGGAACACAGATACGCAGTATTTT. Residues: CAISLEWNTDTQYF.

This clonotype was counted many times. The V and J genes are TRBV5-1 and TRBJ2-7, with a tentative D call TRBD2 (5 bases). V gave up 0 bases and J gave up 6 bases, with 16 bases separating them. The CDR3 sequence is 15 residues long. CDR1 and CDR2 from the germline V gene are SGHRS and YFSETQ. CDR3: CASSLDPPGMGEQYF. Here the CDR3 DNA reads TGCGCCAGCAGCTTGGACCCACCGGGGATGGGCGAGCAGTACTTC.

This clonotype was seen only a few times. The chain uses TRBV12-3 or TRBV12-4 and TRBJ2-7, with 9 bases matching TRBD2. The CDR3 has 15 amino acids. Trimming cost V 0 bases and J 6 bases; bases outside gene matches: 6. The CDR3 loop is CASSLAAGGLLEQYF. DNA for the CDR3: TGTGCCAGCAGTTTAGCGGCGGGAGGGCTTCTCGAGCAGTACTTC.

This clonotype was observed many times. The chain employs TRBV12-3 or TRBV12-4 and TRBJ2-7; D assignment may be TRBD1 or TRBD2 (5 bases each). This CDR3 has 14 amino acids. V lost 4 bases, J lost 1 base, and 11 bases lay in between. The CDR3 DNA reads TGTGCCAGCAGTTCCCGGGGACCGTCCTACGAGCAGTACTTC. Its translation: CASSSRGPSYEQYF.

This chain connects TRBV5-4 to TRBJ2-7; 10 nucleotides match TRBD1. Germline values: CDR1 SGHNT, CDR2 YYREEE (reference sequence). The trim removed 2 bases at V and 3 bases at J, leaving 8 bases unmatched. The CDR3 totals 16 residues. Here the CDR3 DNA reads TGTGCCAGCAGCTTCCAAGGGGACAGGGGTCGCTACGAGCAGTACTTC. This sequence encodes CASSFQGDRGRYEQYF.

This clonotype came up many times. This chain links TRBV2 with TRBJ2-3; 12 nucleotides match TRBD2. This CDR3 has 17 amino acids. Germline V gene sequence: CDR1 SNHLY, CDR2 FYNNEI. The J segment lost 5 bases and the V segment lost 5 bases, leaving 11 bases of the junction unmatched. The chain's CDR3 is CASSLASGRALIDTQYF. The CDR3 DNA reads as TGTGCCAGCAGTCTTGCTAGCGGGAGGGCCCTAATAGATACGCAGTATTTT.

In this sample, this clonotype turned up a few times. The chain recombines TRBV2 with TRBJ2-5; 7 bases align to TRBD2. This CDR3 has 13 residues. V shed 8 bases and J 5 bases; nucleotides not matched to a gene: 8. The germline CDR1 and CDR2 sequences are SNHLY and FYNNEI. The CDR3 loop is CASEERDGETQYF. The CDR3 nucleotides are TGTGCCAGCGAGGAGCGGGACGGGGAGACCCAGTACTTC.

The gene calls are TRBV5-1 and TRBJ1-2; D not certain. Germline-derived CDR1 and CDR2 are SGHRS and YFSETQ. Trimming pared 0 bases from V and 6 bases from J, leaving 6 bases between. The CDR3 has 12 amino acids. CDR3 DNA sequence: TGCGCCAGCAGCTTGGCCGCAGATGGCTACACCTTC. It yields the protein CASSLAADGYTF.

Concerning this clonotype itself: One end of the junction is discordant with germline, which a read error may explain. The CDR3 spells CVSSQERIRGSPGELFF. CDR3 nucleotide sequence: TGTGTCAGCAGCCAAGAGAGGATTCGGGGGAGTCCCGGGGAGCTGTTTTTT. The chain uses TRBV4-2 and TRBJ2-2; D possibly corresponds to TRBD2 (6 bases). Per germline, CDR1 LGHNA and CDR2 YNFKEQ. The CDR3 loop spans 17 amino acids.

Note on this clonotype: This may stem from a read error, because a much larger clone lies one nucleotide away. The chain employs TRBV7-2 and TRBJ1-4; D is unresolved. This CDR3 comprises 13 residues. The germline V gene has CDR1 SGHTA and CDR2 FQGNSA. The DNA of the CDR3 is TGTGCCAGCAGCTTGCATTTTGGGGAAAAAATGTTTTTT. It encodes CASSLHFGEKMFF.

There are a few counts of this clonotype. The V gene is TRBV18, the J gene TRBJ1-5, with D maybe TRBD1 (5 bases). Per germline, CDR1 KGHSH and CDR2 LQKENI. The germline V and J ends were trimmed by 5 bases and 3 bases, with 8 bases remaining between them. This CDR3 comprises 13 residues. The CDR3 spells CASSDSNNQPQHF. In DNA form, the CDR3 reads TGTGCCAGCTCAGACAGTAACAATCAGCCCCAGCATTTT.

The chain joins TRBV23-1 to TRBJ2-2; 8 positions match TRBD1. TRBV23-1 is an ORF; its function is uncertain. The trim removed 0 bases at V and 5 bases at J, leaving 8 bases unmatched. The CDR3 totals 17 residues. The CDR3: CASSQSRQGARTGELFF. The CDR3 bases are TGCGCCAGCAGTCAATCTCGGCAGGGGGCGAGGACCGGGGAGCTGTTTTTT.

This clonotype showed up just a few times. The chain carries TRBV28 and TRBJ1-5; D unresolved. CDR3 length: 11 residues. CDR1 MDHEN and CDR2 SYDVKM come from the germline V gene. V lost 4 bases, J lost 7 bases, and 5 bases lay in between. CDR3 sequence reads: CASSSYQPQHF. DNA for the CDR3: TGTGCCAGCAGTTCCTACCAGCCCCAGCATTTT.

This clonotype was recorded at least ten times. J is TRBJ2-2 and V is TRBV10-3, with D maybe TRBD1 (5 bases). Trimming left V 7 bases short and J 4 bases short, with 10 bases between. This CDR3 has 13 residues. Germline V gene lookup returns CDR1 ENHRY and CDR2 SYGVKD. Here the CDR3 DNA reads TGTGCCATCAATACAGGTAGCACCGGGGAGCTGTTTTTT. Protein sequence: CAINTGSTGELFF.

The chain links TRBV20-1 to TRBJ2-3; maybe TRBD2 (6 bases). CDR1 and CDR2 from the germline V gene are DFQATT and SNEGSKA (reference sequence). The germline V and J ends were trimmed by 3 bases and 1 base, with 8 bases remaining between them. This CDR3 contains 13 residues. The CDR3 DNA follows: TGCAGTGCTAGCCCGGGAGGCACAGATACGCAGTATTTT. Translation: CSASPGGTDTQYF.

This clonotype was seen ten or more times. V gene TRBV5-1 combines with J gene TRBJ2-5, with D unclear. The CDR3 spans 13 residues. Trimming took off 1 base at V and 4 bases at J, with 8 bases between the two ends. The V gene's germline CDR1 is SGHRS and CDR2 YFSETQ. The CDR3 bases are TGCGCCAGCAGCTTGATAGGGTTAGAGACCCAGTACTTC. Translated: CASSLIGLETQYF.

The genes are TRBV29-1 and TRBJ2-1; D remains unclear. Trimming removed 4 bases at V and 5 bases at J, with 6 bases between. CDR1 is SQVTM, CDR2 ANQGSEA, per germline. CDR3 size: 11 residues. CDR3 sequence (DNA): TGCAGCGTTGTGCTGGACAATGAGCAGTTCTTC. This codes for CSVVLDNEQFF.

V and J are TRBV29-1 and TRBJ2-1; a possible D gene is TRBD2 (5 bases). The CDR3 consists of 14 residues. Trimming stripped 0 bases from V and 7 bases from J, with 13 bases between. Per germline, CDR1 SQVTM and CDR2 ANQGSEA. In DNA form, the CDR3 reads TGCAGCGTTGAAGAGCGGGCTAAAGTGAATGAGCAGTTCTTC. Its translation is CSVEERAKVNEQFF.

This clonotype has only a few counts. The chain recombines TRBV11-2 with TRBJ2-3; 9 bases are a match to TRBD2. The CDR3 is 16 residues long. V was pared by 5 bases and J by 3 bases, with 9 bases of the junction left unmatched. Germline V lookup: CDR1 SGHAT, CDR2 FQNNGV. In DNA, the CDR3 is TGTGCCAGCAGCCTTCGAGCGGGAGGATGGACAGATACGCAGTATTTT. Its translation is CASSLRAGGWTDTQYF.

This clonotype was seen many times. The V call is TRBV12-3 or TRBV12-4, the J call TRBJ2-7; D is possibly TRBD2 (5 bases). The V end lost 5 bases, the J end lost 7 bases, and 15 bases lay between the germline ends. The CDR3 spans 13 residues. In DNA, the CDR3 is TGTGCCAGCAGTCCCCCGGGGTTTGGGGAGCAGTACTTC. This sequence encodes CASSPPGFGEQYF.

In this sample, this clonotype turned up a few times. The V and J genes are TRBV27 and TRBJ1-5; D is perhaps TRBD1 (5 bases). CDR3 length: 15 residues. Germline CDR1 reads MNHEY; CDR2 reads SMNVEV (reference sequence). Trimming removed 4 bases at V and 7 bases at J, with 17 bases between. The CDR3 DNA reads as TGTGCCAGCAGTTCGGGATCCCAGGGAGCGCAGCCCCAGCATTTT. Translated, it gives CASSSGSQGAQPQHF.

This rearrangement joins TRBV9 to TRBJ1-6; D is unresolved. Looked up from germline, CDR1 is SGDLS and CDR2 is YYNGEE. Trimming shortened V by 0 bases and J by 0 bases, and 7 bases separated the two germline ends. The CDR3 contains 16 residues. The CDR3 bases are TGTGCCAGCAGCGTAGGAAGGAGCTCCTATAATTCACCCCTCCACTTT. The encoded protein is CASSVGRSSYNSPLHF.

This clonotype was recorded many times. J is TRBJ1-5 and V is TRBV3-1; the D is unclear. Germline CDR1 reads LGHDT; CDR2 reads YNNKEL (reference sequence). Trimming cost V 2 bases and J 5 bases, with 7 bases left between them. The CDR3 runs to 13 residues. CDR3 protein: CASSQTWDQPQHF. The CDR3, as DNA: TGTGCCAGCAGCCAAACGTGGGATCAGCCCCAGCATTTT.

This clonotype was seen ten or more times. The chain joins TRBV20-1 to TRBJ2-1; 9 bases agree with TRBD2. Germline CDR1 DFQATT, CDR2 SNEGSKA (reference sequence). The CDR3 extends over 14 amino acids. The ends lost 6 bases at V and 8 bases at J; junction bases unmatched: 11. The DNA for the CDR3 is TGCAGTGCCCGAGGGGCTAGCGGGATGGATGAGCAGTTCTTC. It translates to CSARGASGMDEQFF.

The table lists this clonotype with many counts. Written as DNA, the CDR3 is TGCAGTGTTAAGACTAGCGATTACGAGCAGTACTTC. It is translated as CSVKTSDYEQYF. The rearrangement uses TRBV20-1 and TRBJ2-7; 8 positions match TRBD2. This CDR3 is built from 12 residues. Germline V gene data show CDR1 as DFQATT and CDR2 as SNEGSKA (reference sequence). With V trimmed by 7 bases and J by 4 bases, 6 bases remained unmatched.

The chain joins TRBV20-1 to TRBJ2-7; the D is unclear. Trimming shortened V by 7 bases and J by 3 bases, and 13 bases separated the two germline ends. This CDR3 is 12 amino acids long. Germline loops: CDR1 DFQATT, CDR2 SNEGSKA (reference sequence). The CDR3 loop is CSVRAVGYEQYF. The CDR3 region has the DNA TGCAGTGTCCGAGCTGTGGGCTACGAGCAGTACTTC.

This clonotype was counted between two and nine times. The chain has TRBV29-1 and TRBJ2-7, with no clear D. V gave up 7 bases and J gave up 1 base, with 14 bases separating them. The CDR3 has 13 amino acids. In germline, CDR1 is SQVTM, CDR2 ANQGSEA. The chain's CDR3 is CSALDPLSYEQYF. The CDR3, as DNA: TGCAGCGCCTTGGACCCCCTATCCTACGAGCAGTACTTC.

This chain connects TRBV3-1 to TRBJ2-5; TRBD1 or TRBD2 may be the D gene (5 bases each). Germline loops: CDR1 LGHDT, CDR2 YNNKEL (reference sequence). Trimming removed 1 base at V and 4 bases at J, with 10 bases between. The CDR3 totals 14 residues. The CDR3 bases are TGTGCCAGCAGCCAAGTAGGGACCGGAGAGACCCAGTACTTC. Translating gives CASSQVGTGETQYF.